The 15 T cell receptor beta chains below all came from one sample that was sequenced in a study of blood T cell repertoires in COVID-19. The table came from immunoSEQ multiplex PCR; TCRdb's copy has only in-frame clones and leaves some out. The sample carries around 90,000 clones, 80% recorded once. The specimen was peripheral blood. Source of these receptors: a human donor in a cohort sampled during active COVID-19.

This chain links TRBV30 with TRBJ1-2; 11 positions match TRBD1. The CDR3 totals 13 residues. The J segment lost 7 bases and the V segment lost 2 bases, leaving 3 bases of the junction unmatched. Germline V gene sequence: CDR1 GTSNPN, CDR2 SVGIG (reference sequence). CDR3 amino acids: CAWSRTGGSGYTF. CDR3 bases: TGTGCCTGGAGTAGGACAGGGGGCTCTGGCTACACCTTC.

On this clone: Possible read error: a much larger clone is one base away. The chain links TRBV14 to TRBJ2-7; D is unresolved. Trimming removed 2 bases from V and 3 bases from J, with 5 bases in between. The CDR3 contains 12 residues. Germline V CDR1 and CDR2: SGHDN, FVKESK. In nucleotides, the CDR3 is TGTGCCAGCAGCCAACAGGACTACGAGCAGTACTTC. Encoded protein: CASSQQDYEQYF.

This chain links TRBV7-9 with TRBJ1-6; 7 positions match TRBD1. This CDR3 comprises 13 residues. With V trimmed by 5 bases and J by 8 bases, 3 bases remained unmatched. The germline V gene encodes CDR1 SEHNR and CDR2 FQNEAQ (reference sequence). Here the CDR3 reads CASSQGEYSPLHF. Here the CDR3 DNA reads TGTGCCAGCAGCCAGGGGGAATATTCACCCCTCCACTTT.

The V and J genes are TRBV7-8 and TRBJ2-7; TRBD1 matches 9 bases. Germline V gives CDR1 SGHVS, CDR2 FQNEAQ. The CDR3 has 14 amino acids. Unmatched junction bases numbered 3, after V lost 1 base and J lost 5 bases. For the CDR3, the DNA is TGTGCCAGCAGCTTAGGGGACAGGGCCCACGAGCAGTACTTC. Amino acids: CASSLGDRAHEQYF.

The chain recombines TRBV5-1 with TRBJ2-6; tentatively, D is TRBD2 (7 bases). The CDR3 is 16 residues long. Germline CDR1 and CDR2: SGHRS and YFSETQ. The V gene lost 4 bases and the J gene lost 0 bases, with 11 bases spanning the gap. CDR3 residues: CASSVGGGSGANVLTF. The CDR3 DNA reads as TGCGCCAGCAGCGTGGGAGGGGGCTCTGGGGCCAACGTCCTGACTTTC. Filled out from reference TRBV5-1 and TRBJ2-6, the complete variable domain reads KAGVTQTPRYLIKTRGQQVTLSCSPISGHRSVSWYQQTPGQGLQFLFEYFSETQRNKGNFPGRFSGRQFSNSRSEMNVSTLELGDSALYLCASSVGGGSGANVLTFGAGSRLTVL.

The V gene is TRBV19, the J gene TRBJ1-3; possible D gene TRBD1, 5 bases. Germline CDR1 is LNHDA and CDR2 is SQIVND (reference sequence). This CDR3 is built from 13 residues. V was clipped by 9 bases and J by 3 bases, with 12 bases between them. The CDR3 sequence: CASLGGDGNTIYF. The CDR3 DNA sequence: TGTGCCAGCCTTGGAGGGGATGGAAACACCATATATTTT.

The V gene is TRBV7-9, the J gene TRBJ1-1; D might be TRBD1 (5 bases). This CDR3 comprises 14 residues. CDR1 SEHNR and CDR2 FQNEAQ come from the germline V gene (reference sequence). The V gene lost 8 bases and the J gene lost 6 bases, with 19 bases spanning the gap. The CDR3 here is CASGQGGPLPEAFF. CDR3 nucleotide sequence: TGTGCCAGCGGTCAGGGAGGGCCCCTACCTGAAGCTTTCTTT.

The J gene is TRBJ2-1, the V gene TRBV10-1; 8 nucleotides agree with TRBD2. V gave up 9 bases and J gave up 13 bases; unmatched junction bases: 5. Germline values: CDR1 WNHNN, CDR2 SYGVQD (reference sequence). The CDR3 covers 10 residues. The CDR3 DNA is TGCGCCAGGCCGGGGGGGGGACAGTTCTTC. Translating gives CARPGGGQFF.

This sequence joins TRBV5-1 and TRBJ2-2, with TRBD2 matching 7 bases. The V and J ends lost 0 bases and 0 bases, in that order; junction bases with no gene match: 2. CDR1 and CDR2 from the germline V gene are SGHRS and YFSETQ. This CDR3 is 16 amino acids long. CDR3 residues: CASSLAGGSNTGELFF. The DNA of the CDR3 is TGCGCCAGCAGCTTGGCCGGGGGGTCGAACACCGGGGAGCTGTTTTTT. Variable domain in full (rest from reference TRBV5-1 and TRBJ2-2): KAGVTQTPRYLIKTRGQQVTLSCSPISGHRSVSWYQQTPGQGLQFLFEYFSETQRNKGNFPGRFSGRQFSNSRSEMNVSTLELGDSALYLCASSLAGGSNTGELFFGEGSRLTVL.

This rearrangement joins TRBV4-1 to TRBJ2-1; no firm D call. This CDR3 has 16 amino acids. The germline gives CDR1 MGHRA, CDR2 YSYEKL. V lost 0 bases and J lost 2, with 11 bases in between. DNA for the CDR3: TGCGCCAGCAGCCAAGATGCGAGCCCCACCTACAATGAGCAGTTCTTC. Protein: CASSQDASPTYNEQFF.

The chain links TRBV11-2 to TRBJ2-3, with 16 nucleotides matching TRBD2. The CDR3 contains 18 residues. From germline, CDR1 is SGHAT and CDR2 FQNNGV. Losses at the gene ends were 0 bases for V and 5 bases for J; bases not matched to a gene: 5. CDR3 sequence (DNA): TGTGCCAGCAGCTTAGAAGGGACTAGCGGGAGGGCCGAAGATACGCAGTATTTT. It codes for CASSLEGTSGRAEDTQYF.

V usage is TRBV28 and J usage is TRBJ2-7; tentatively, D is TRBD2 (6 bases). This CDR3 is built from 13 residues. Trimming stripped 3 bases from V and 3 bases from J, with 9 bases between. Per germline, CDR1 MDHEN and CDR2 SYDVKM. CDR3 sequence reads: CASSLTRDYEQYF. The CDR3 DNA reads as TGTGCCAGCAGTTTGACTAGAGACTACGAGCAGTACTTC.

J is TRBJ1-2 and V is TRBV6-4; 8 positions agree with TRBD1. Trimming removed 3 bases from V and 3 bases from J; junction bases left unmatched: 9. This CDR3 has 16 amino acids. CDR1 is MRHNA, CDR2 SNTAGT, per germline. The DNA for the CDR3 is TGTGCCAGCAGTGAGCAGGGGGCAGGATTCTACTATGGCTACACCTTC. Amino acids: CASSEQGAGFYYGYTF.

This clone was seen a single time. This sequence joins TRBV11-2 and TRBJ2-7, with 7 bases matching TRBD2. CDR1 SGHAT and CDR2 FQNNGV come from the germline V gene. This CDR3 spans 17 amino acids. The trim removed 4 bases at V and 0 bases at J, leaving 12 bases unmatched. The CDR3 here is CASSSKPGDYSSYEQYF. The CDR3 coding sequence is TGTGCCAGCAGCTCTAAACCTGGGGACTACAGCTCCTACGAGCAGTACTTC.

The V and J genes are TRBV28 and TRBJ1-2; D is undetermined. V lost 5 bases to trimming and J lost 4 bases, with 5 bases between them. This CDR3 has 11 residues. From germline, CDR1 is MDHEN and CDR2 SYDVKM. The CDR3 coding sequence is TGTGCCAGCAGTAACTTCTATGGCTACACCTTC. This gives the protein CASSNFYGYTF.